This TCR beta chain originates from a study of T-cell reconstitution after alpha-beta-depleted transplantation in children. As it was prepared, the TCRbeta library received unique molecular identifiers. One entry per CDR3 protein results from TCRdb running MiXCR on the PCR reads. The sample records roughly 100,000 distinct CDR3 sequences, 6.5% to 8.5% being singletons. This clonotype was seen at least ten times. With 6 bases clipped from V and 5 bases from J, the junction kept 7 bases outside the gene matches. The CDR3 sequence is 13 residues long. The V gene's germline CDR1 is MDHEN and CDR2 SYDVKM. This clonotype was obtained from a human donor who donated a stem cell graft to a child with congenital amegakaryocytic thrombocytopenia. Material: PBMCs from the stem cell graft donor, obtained from the stem cell graft. The chain joins TRBV28 to TRBJ2-7; 7 bases line up with TRBD1. CDR3: CASRNNDRDEQYF. CDR3 sequence (DNA): TGTGCCAGCAGGAATAACGACAGGGACGAGCAGTACTTC.